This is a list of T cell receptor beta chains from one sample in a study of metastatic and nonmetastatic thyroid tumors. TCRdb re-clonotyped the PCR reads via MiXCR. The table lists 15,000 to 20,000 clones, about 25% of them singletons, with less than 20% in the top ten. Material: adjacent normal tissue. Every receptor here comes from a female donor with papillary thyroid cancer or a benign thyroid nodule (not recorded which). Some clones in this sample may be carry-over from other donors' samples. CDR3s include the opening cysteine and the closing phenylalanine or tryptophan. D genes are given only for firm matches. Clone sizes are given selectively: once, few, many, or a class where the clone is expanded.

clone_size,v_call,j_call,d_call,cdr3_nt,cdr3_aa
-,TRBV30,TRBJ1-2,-,TGTGCCTGGTCTGTTTTAAGGTTGGGTCCGGCTAACTATGGCTACACCTTC,CAWSVLRLGPANYGYTF
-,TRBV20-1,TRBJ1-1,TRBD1,TGCAGTGCTCACAGGGGGAGCACTGAAGCTTTCTTT,CSAHRGSTEAFF
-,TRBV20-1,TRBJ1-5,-,TGCAGTGCTAGAAGTCACAGGGTAAGGGATGGCAATCAGCCCCAGCATTTT,CSARSHRVRDGNQPQHF
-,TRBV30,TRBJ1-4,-,TGTGCCTGGAGTGTTGGTGTTTTTGAAAAACCGTTTTTT,CAWSVGVFEKPFF
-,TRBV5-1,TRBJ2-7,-,TGCGCCAGCAGCTTGGCCCCGGACAGACCAGTCTACGAGCAGTACTTC,CASSLAPDRPVYEQYF
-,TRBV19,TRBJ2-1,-,TGTGCCAGTAGCGATGGACGGGGACGTTGGACGGGCAATGAGCAGTTCTTC,CASSDGRGRWTGNEQFF
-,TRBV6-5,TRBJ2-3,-,TGTGCCAGCAGTTACTCGCCCAGGGCTCATACGCAGTATTTT,CASSYSPRAHTQYF
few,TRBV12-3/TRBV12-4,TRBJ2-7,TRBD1,TGTGCCAGCAGTTTTGGGACAGGGGATTACGAGCAGTACTTC,CASSFGTGDYEQYF
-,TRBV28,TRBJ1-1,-,TGTGCCAGCAGCAGGAACACTGAAGCTTTCTTT,CASSRNTEAFF
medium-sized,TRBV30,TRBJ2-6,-,TGTGCCTGGAGTATGTTAAGCTCTGGGGCCAACGTCCTGACTTTC,CAWSMLSSGANVLTF
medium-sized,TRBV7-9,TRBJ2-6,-,TGTGCCAGCAGCTCAAGTTCTGGGGCCAACGTCCTGACTTTC,CASSSSSGANVLTF
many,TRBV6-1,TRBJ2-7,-,TGTGCCAGCAGTGAATGGGGGGCGCGTCTCGAGCAGTACTTC,CASSEWGARLEQYF
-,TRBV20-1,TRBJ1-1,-,TGCAGTGCTAGAGGGTATAGGGCCGGGAGCATGAACACTGAAGCTTTCTTT,CSARGYRAGSMNTEAFF
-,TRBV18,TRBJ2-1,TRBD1,TGTGCCAGCTCACTCTCCGGGACAGGGAATGAGCAGTTCTTC,CASSLSGTGNEQFF
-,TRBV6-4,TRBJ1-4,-,TGTGCCAGCAGCCCAGGGTATGCAACTAATGAAAAACTGTTTTTT,CASSPGYATNEKLFF
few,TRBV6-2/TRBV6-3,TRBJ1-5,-,TGTGCCAGCACTAAACAGGGATTTCAGCCCCAGCATTTT,CASTKQGFQPQHF
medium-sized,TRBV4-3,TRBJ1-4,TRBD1,TGCGCCAGCAGCCGAGTGGGACAGGGAAATGAAAAACTGTTTTTT,CASSRVGQGNEKLFF
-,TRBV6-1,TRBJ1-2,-,TGTGCCAGCAGCCCCAGGGGCGGGGATTATGGCTACACCTTC,CASSPRGGDYGYTF
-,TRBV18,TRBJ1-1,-,TGTGCCAGCTCACTCGGCGGGAGGGGAACTGAAGCTTTCTTT,CASSLGGRGTEAFF
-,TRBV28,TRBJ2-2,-,TGTGCCAGCAGCCCCTCCGCAGGGCGAAACACCGGGGAGCTGTTTTTT,CASSPSAGRNTGELFF
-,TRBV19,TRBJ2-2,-,TGTGCCAGCCATAAGTCCAGGGTCCCCAACACCGGGGAGCTGTTTTTT,CASHKSRVPNTGELFF
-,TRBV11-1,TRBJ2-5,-,TGTGCCAGCAGCCGCGTAGGGTCTCTGGAGACCCAGTACTTC,CASSRVGSLETQYF
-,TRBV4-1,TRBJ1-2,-,TGCGCCAGCAGCCAAGATTGGGGAGGGGCGTGGGGCTACACCTTC,CASSQDWGGAWGYTF
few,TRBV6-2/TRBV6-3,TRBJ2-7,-,TGTGCCTGCACTTACGCGGGGACCGGTACAGCCTACGAGCAGTACTTC,CACTYAGTGTAYEQYF
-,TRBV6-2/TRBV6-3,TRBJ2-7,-,TGTGCCAGCAGTTACGGCGAGATCTCCTACGAGCAGTACTTC,CASSYGEISYEQYF
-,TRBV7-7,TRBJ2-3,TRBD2,TGTGCTAGCAGCTTAGGACTAGCGGGAGATACGCAGTATTTT,CASSLGLAGDTQYF
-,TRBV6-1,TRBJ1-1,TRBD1,TGTGCCAGCAGTCCCCAGGACAGGGTTATTTTCGAAGCTTTCTTT,CASSPQDRVIFEAFF
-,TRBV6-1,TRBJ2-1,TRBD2,TGTGCTAGCGGGAGCTACAATGAGCAGTTCTTC,CASGSYNEQFF
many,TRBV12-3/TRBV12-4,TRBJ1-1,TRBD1,TGTGCCAGCAGTTTTATCCAGGGGGAGAACACTGAAGCTTTCTTT,CASSFIQGENTEAFF
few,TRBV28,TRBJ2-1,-,TGTGCCAGCAGGAAGTCGACTTACAACTACAATGAGCAGTTCTTC,CASRKSTYNYNEQFF
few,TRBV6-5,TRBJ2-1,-,TGTGCCAGCAGTTATCGGTACCTAACTCGCAATGAGCAGTTCTTT,CASSYRYLTRNEQFF
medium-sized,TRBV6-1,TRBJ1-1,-,TGTGCCAGCAGATACCTCCTAAACACTGAAGCTTTCTTT,CASRYLLNTEAFF
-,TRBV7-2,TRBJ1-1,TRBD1,TGTGCCAGCAGCTTAGCGACAGGGGGCGCGAGGACTGAAGCTTTCTTT,CASSLATGGARTEAFF
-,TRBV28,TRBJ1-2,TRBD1,TGTGCCAGCCATGTGACAGGGGATAGCTATGGCTACACCTTC,CASHVTGDSYGYTF
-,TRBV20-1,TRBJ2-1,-,TGCAGTGCTAGAGATCCTATGGGGGGTCCCTACAATGAGCAGTTCTTC,CSARDPMGGPYNEQFF
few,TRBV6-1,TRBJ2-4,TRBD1,TGTGCCAGCAGTGACCCGGGACAGTTTAGCAAAAACATTCAGTACTTC,CASSDPGQFSKNIQYF
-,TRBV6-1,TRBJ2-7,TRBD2,TGTGCCAGCAGAGTAGCGGGAGGGCAGGTGTACGATCAGTACTTC,CASRVAGGQVYDQYF
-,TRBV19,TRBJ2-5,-,TGTGCCAGTAGTTCCAGGGCCCAAGAGACCCAGTACTTC,CASSSRAQETQYF
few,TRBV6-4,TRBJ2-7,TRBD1,TGTGCCAGCAGTGTGGTCCGGACAGGGGACAACGAGCAGTACTTC,CASSVVRTGDNEQYF
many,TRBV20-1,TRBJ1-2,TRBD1,TGCAGTGCTACCCTGACAGGGGCGGGTTATGGCTACACCTTC,CSATLTGAGYGYTF
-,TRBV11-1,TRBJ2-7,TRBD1,TGTGCCAGCAGCGCCCGGACAGGGGGACTCTCCTACGAGCAGTACTTC,CASSARTGGLSYEQYF
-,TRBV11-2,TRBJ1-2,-,TGTGCCAGCAGCCCGCAGGGATCGCATGGCTACACCTTC,CASSPQGSHGYTF
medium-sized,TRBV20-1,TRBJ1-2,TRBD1,TGCAGTGCTAGGTGGGGACAGTATGGCTACACCTTC,CSARWGQYGYTF
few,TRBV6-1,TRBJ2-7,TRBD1,TGTGCCAGCAGTAGGACAGGAGGACTTGGTTCGGAGCAGTACTTC,CASSRTGGLGSEQYF
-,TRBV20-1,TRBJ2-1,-,TGCAGTGCTCACACGAGTGATACAGGGTCAGGGTTCAATGAGCAGTTCTTC,CSAHTSDTGSGFNEQFF
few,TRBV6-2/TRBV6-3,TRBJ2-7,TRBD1,TGTGCCAGCAGTATACAGCCCCCGGGACAGCTGACCTACGAGCAGTACTTC,CASSIQPPGQLTYEQYF
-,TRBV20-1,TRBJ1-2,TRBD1,TGCAGTGCCCAAAAGGGGGCCAACGGCTACACCTTC,CSAQKGANGYTF
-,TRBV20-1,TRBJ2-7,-,TGCAGTGATAGAGGGATATCCTACGAGCAGTACTTC,CSDRGISYEQYF
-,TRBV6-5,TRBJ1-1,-,TGTGCCAGCAGTAACCACAGAAACACTGAAGCTTTCTTT,CASSNHRNTEAFF
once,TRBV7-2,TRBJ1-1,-,TGTGCCAGCAGCATTAGGAGGGGCGAGAGTGAAGCTTTCTTT,CASSIRRGESEAFF
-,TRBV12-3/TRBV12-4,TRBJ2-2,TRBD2,TGTGCCAGCAGTTTAAATGGTGCTAGCGGGAACACCGGGGAGCTGTTTTTT,CASSLNGASGNTGELFF
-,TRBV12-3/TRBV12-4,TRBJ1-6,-,TGTGCCAGCAGTTTAGGGTCCTATAATTCACCCCTCCACTTT,CASSLGSYNSPLHF
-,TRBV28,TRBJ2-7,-,TGTGCCAGCCGGGACACAAGCTCCTACGAGCAGTACTTC,CASRDTSSYEQYF
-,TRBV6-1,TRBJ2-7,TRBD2,TGTGCCAGCAGTTTAAGGCCCTCGGGAGGTTACGAGCAGTACTTC,CASSLRPSGGYEQYF
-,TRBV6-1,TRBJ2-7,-,TGTGCCAGCAGTTCGGGACAAAAAAACTACGAGCAGTACTTC,CASSSGQKNYEQYF